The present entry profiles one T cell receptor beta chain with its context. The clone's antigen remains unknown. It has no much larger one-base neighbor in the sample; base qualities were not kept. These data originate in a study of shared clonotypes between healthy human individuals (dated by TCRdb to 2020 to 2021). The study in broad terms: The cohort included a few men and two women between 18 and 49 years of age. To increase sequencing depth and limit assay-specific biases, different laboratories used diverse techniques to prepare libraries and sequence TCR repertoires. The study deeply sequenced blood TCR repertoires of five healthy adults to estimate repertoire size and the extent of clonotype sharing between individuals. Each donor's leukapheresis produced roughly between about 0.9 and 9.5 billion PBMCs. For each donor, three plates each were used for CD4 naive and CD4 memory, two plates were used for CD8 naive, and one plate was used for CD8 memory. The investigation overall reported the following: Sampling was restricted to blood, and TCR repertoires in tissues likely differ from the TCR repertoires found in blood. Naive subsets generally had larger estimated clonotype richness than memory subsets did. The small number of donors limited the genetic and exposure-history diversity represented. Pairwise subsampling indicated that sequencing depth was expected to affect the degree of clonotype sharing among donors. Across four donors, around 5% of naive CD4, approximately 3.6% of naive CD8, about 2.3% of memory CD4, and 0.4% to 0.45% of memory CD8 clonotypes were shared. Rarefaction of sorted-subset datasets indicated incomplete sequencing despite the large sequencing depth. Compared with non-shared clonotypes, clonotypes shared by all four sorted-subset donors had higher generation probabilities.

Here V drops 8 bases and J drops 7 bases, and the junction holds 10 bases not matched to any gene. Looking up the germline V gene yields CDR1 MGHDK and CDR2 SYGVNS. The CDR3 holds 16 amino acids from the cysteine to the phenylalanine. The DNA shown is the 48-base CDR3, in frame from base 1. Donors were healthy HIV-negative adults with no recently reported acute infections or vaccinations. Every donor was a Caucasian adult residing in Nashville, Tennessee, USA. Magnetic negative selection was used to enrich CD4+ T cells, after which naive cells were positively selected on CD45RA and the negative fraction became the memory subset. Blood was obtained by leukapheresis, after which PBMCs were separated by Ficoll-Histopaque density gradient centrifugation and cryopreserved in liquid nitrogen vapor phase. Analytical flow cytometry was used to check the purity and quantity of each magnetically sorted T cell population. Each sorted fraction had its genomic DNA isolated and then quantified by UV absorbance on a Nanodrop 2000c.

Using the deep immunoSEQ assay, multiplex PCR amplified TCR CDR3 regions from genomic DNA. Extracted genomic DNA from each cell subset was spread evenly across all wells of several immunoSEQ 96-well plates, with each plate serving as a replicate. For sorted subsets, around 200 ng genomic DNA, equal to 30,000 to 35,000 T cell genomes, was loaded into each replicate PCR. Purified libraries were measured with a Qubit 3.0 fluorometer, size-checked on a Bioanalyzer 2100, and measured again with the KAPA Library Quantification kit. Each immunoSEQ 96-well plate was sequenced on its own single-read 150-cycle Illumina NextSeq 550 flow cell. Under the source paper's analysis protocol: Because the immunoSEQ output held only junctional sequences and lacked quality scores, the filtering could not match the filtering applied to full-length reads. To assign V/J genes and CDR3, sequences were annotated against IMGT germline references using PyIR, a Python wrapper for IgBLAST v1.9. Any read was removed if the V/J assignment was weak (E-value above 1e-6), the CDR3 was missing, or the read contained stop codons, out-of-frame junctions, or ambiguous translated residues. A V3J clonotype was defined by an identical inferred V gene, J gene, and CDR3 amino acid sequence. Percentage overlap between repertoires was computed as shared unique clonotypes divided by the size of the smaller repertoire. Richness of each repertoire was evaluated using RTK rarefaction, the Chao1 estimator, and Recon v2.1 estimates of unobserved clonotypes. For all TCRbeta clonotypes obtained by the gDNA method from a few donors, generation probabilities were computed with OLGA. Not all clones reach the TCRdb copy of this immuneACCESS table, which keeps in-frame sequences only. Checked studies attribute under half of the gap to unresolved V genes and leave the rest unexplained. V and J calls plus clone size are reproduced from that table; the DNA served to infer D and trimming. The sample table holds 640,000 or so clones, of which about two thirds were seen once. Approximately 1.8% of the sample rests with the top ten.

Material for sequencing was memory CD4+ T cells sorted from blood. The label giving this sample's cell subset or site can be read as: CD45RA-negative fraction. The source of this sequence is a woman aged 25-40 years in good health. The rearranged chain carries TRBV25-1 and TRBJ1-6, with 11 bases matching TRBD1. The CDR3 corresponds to CASRSDRGPSNSPLHF. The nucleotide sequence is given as TGTGCCAGCCGATCGGACAGGGGGCCTTCGAATTCACCCCTCCACTTT.